What follows are 21 T cell receptor beta chains derived from one specimen sequenced in a study of blood T cell repertoires in COVID-19. Using immunoSEQ multiplex PCR, the repertoire was profiled, and TCRdb retains in-frame clones only, with some absent. The sample lists under 200,000 clones, about 80% occurring once. The sample comprised peripheral blood. The source of these receptors is a man between 65 and 80 years old with active or convalescent COVID-19.

With respect to this clone: The sample has other DNA sequences that encode this CDR3 too. This chain uses TRBV7-9 with TRBJ2-7, with 9 bases aligning to TRBD1. With V trimmed by 0 bases and J by 3 bases, 3 bases remained unmatched. Per the germline V gene, CDR1 is SEHNR and CDR2 is FQNEAQ (reference sequence). The CDR3 runs 15 residues. The CDR3 loop reads CASSLAGTGLYEQYF. The CDR3 nucleotides are TGTGCCAGCAGCTTAGCCGGGACAGGGCTCTACGAGCAGTACTTC.

The chain combines TRBV18 with TRBJ2-4; D possibly corresponds to TRBD1 (6 bases). V was clipped by 5 bases and J by 0 bases, with 23 bases between them. The germline gives CDR1 KGHSH, CDR2 LQKENI. The CDR3 is 19 residues long. CDR3 nucleotide sequence: TGTGCCAGCTCAGCCGTCCCGGGACATTCAAATCTAGCCAAAAACATTCAGTACTTC. The encoded protein is CASSAVPGHSNLAKNIQYF.

This chain links TRBV29-1 with TRBJ2-3, with D perhaps matching TRBD2 (5 bases). The length of the CDR3 is 12 residues. V was cut by 4 bases and J by 3 bases, with 8 bases left in between. Germline loops: CDR1 SQVTM, CDR2 ANQGSEA. CDR3 sequence: CSVGGLTDTQYF. As DNA, the CDR3 is TGCAGCGTTGGAGGGCTAACAGATACGCAGTATTTT.

V is TRBV5-6 and J is TRBJ2-5; the match to TRBD1 covers 7 bases. The CDR3 runs 15 residues. Trimming at V came to 1 base and at J to 5 bases, leaving 8 bases not matched to a gene. Germline assignment: CDR1 SGHDT and CDR2 YYEEEE. The CDR3 protein is CASSLRTGSKETQYF. The CDR3 DNA reads as TGTGCCAGCAGCTTGCGGACAGGTTCTAAGGAGACCCAGTACTTC. The entire variable domain, with the rest obtained from reference TRBV5-6 and TRBJ2-5, is as follows: DAGVTQSPTHLIKTRGQQVTLRCSPKSGHDTVSWYQQALGQGPQFIFQYYEEEERQRGNFPDRFSGHQFPNYSSELNVNALLLGDSALYLCASSLRTGSKETQYFGPGTRLLVL.

The V call is TRBV3-1 (or the pseudogene TRBV3-2), the J call TRBJ2-5; D uncertain. Trimming cost V 4 bases and J 3 bases, with 12 bases left between them. CDR3 size: 14 residues. Germline V lookup: CDR1 LGHDT, CDR2 YNNKEL (reference sequence). In DNA form, the CDR3 reads TGTGCCAGCAGCCTAACAGCATTGAAAGAGACCCAGTACTTC. Translated: CASSLTALKETQYF.

The chain uses TRBV5-6 and TRBJ1-1; D gene unclear. The CDR3 is 16 residues long. Germline V CDR1 and CDR2: SGHDT, YYEEEE. V was trimmed by 0 bases and J by 3 bases, leaving 15 bases between them. The chain's CDR3 is CASSLGFVNQDTEAFF. The CDR3 DNA reads as TGTGCCAGCAGCTTGGGTTTCGTGAATCAGGACACTGAAGCTTTCTTT.

This chain connects TRBV6-5 to TRBJ2-2, with 7 bases lining up with TRBD2. Germline CDR1 is MNHEY and CDR2 is SVGAGI. With 4 bases clipped from V and 3 bases from J, the junction kept 8 bases outside the gene matches. The CDR3 loop spans 16 amino acids. The CDR3 is CASSSGTTRDTGELFF. CDR3 DNA: TGTGCCAGCAGTTCCGGGACTACCAGGGACACCGGGGAGCTGTTTTTT.

The rearrangement links TRBV24-1 to TRBJ2-5; D is undetermined. V gave up 10 bases and J gave up 5 bases, with 10 bases separating them. CDR1 is KGHDR and CDR2 is SFDVKD in the germline V gene. The CDR3 has 11 amino acids. CDR3: CATELGETQYF. For the CDR3, the DNA is TGTGCCACTGAACTCGGGGAGACCCAGTACTTC.

V and J are TRBV6-5 and TRBJ1-4, with TRBD1 matching 7 bases. The germline V gene has CDR1 MNHEY and CDR2 SVGAGI. This CDR3 is 14 amino acids long. The J segment lost 8 bases and the V segment lost 6 bases, leaving 9 bases of the junction unmatched. CDR3 loop: CASSLDRVGEKLFF. The CDR3 DNA follows: TGTGCCAGCAGCCTCGACAGGGTAGGCGAAAAACTGTTTTTT.

CDR3 in DNA: TGTGCCAGCAGTGACTATTTACCGGGACAGGGTTACGAGCAGTACTTC. It codes for CASSDYLPGQGYEQYF. V is TRBV6-2 or TRBV6-3 and J is TRBJ2-7; 9 bases are a match to TRBD1. Losses at the gene ends were 5 bases for V and 4 bases for J; bases not matched to a gene: 12. CDR3 size: 16 residues. The V gene's germline CDR1 is MNHEY and CDR2 SVGEGT.

The rearrangement uses TRBV4-3 and TRBJ1-2, with D maybe TRBD1 (6 bases). CDR3 length equals 14 residues. Deletions cut 0 bases from V and 8 bases from J, with 13 bases between. Germline assignment: CDR1 LGHNA and CDR2 YSLEER. The CDR3 DNA reads as TGCGCCAGCAGCCAAGATCGCAGGGGCGGAGGCTACACCTTC. This gives the protein CASSQDRRGGGYTF.

This clone was seen once. The genes are TRBV18 and TRBJ1-5, with a weak D call TRBD1 (5 bases). In germline, CDR1 is KGHSH, CDR2 LQKENI. The CDR3 is made up of 15 amino acids. Trimming left V 4 bases short and J 2 bases short, with 12 bases between. The CDR3 DNA reads as TGTGCCAGCTCACTCACAGGAACGGGCAATCAGCCCCAGCATTTT. Residues: CASSLTGTGNQPQHF.

V is TRBV30 and J is TRBJ2-1; TRBD2 matches at 9 bases. The germline gives CDR1 GTSNPN, CDR2 SVGIG (reference sequence). The CDR3 runs to 15 residues. V lost 2 bases to trimming and J lost 7 bases; unmatched junction nucleotides: 9. The CDR3 coding sequence is TGTGCCTGGAGTTTCGGTAGCGGGAGTAAAAATGAGCAGTTCTTC. Translation: CAWSFGSGSKNEQFF.

CDR3 bases: TGTGCCAGCAGTGGCCGGACAGGGCTCCACACAGATACGCAGTATTTT. It yields the protein CASSGRTGLHTDTQYF. The V and J genes are TRBV25-1 and TRBJ2-3; TRBD1 aligns across 8 bases. The V gene's germline CDR1 is MGHDK and CDR2 SYGVNS. The CDR3 runs to 16 residues. V lost 4 bases and J lost 2; bases outside the gene matches: 8.

The V and J genes are TRBV6-5 and TRBJ2-5, with 7 bases lining up with TRBD2. Germline CDR1 MNHEY, CDR2 SVGAGI. Trimming took 3 bases from V and 5 from J; bases not matched to a gene: 6. CDR3 length: 14 residues. The CDR3 loop is CASSYGGGVETQYF. In DNA form, the CDR3 reads TGTGCCAGCAGTTATGGGGGAGGGGTTGAGACCCAGTACTTC.

This clone was counted a few times. The V and J genes are TRBV5-1 and TRBJ2-3; 14 bases agree with TRBD2. The CDR3 has 16 residues. Germline CDR1 reads SGHRS; CDR2 reads YFSETQ. After removal of 4 bases from V and 6 bases from J, the junction contained 7 bases not matched to a gene. CDR3 region: CASSVGTSGRRDTQYF. The CDR3 DNA follows: TGCGCCAGCAGCGTCGGGACTAGCGGGAGAAGGGATACGCAGTATTTT.

The chain recombines TRBV6-5 with TRBJ1-4; D gene ambiguous. The germline gives CDR1 MNHEY, CDR2 SVGAGI. V lost 2 bases to trimming and J lost 10 bases, with 11 bases between them. The CDR3 contains 13 residues. CDR3 region: CASSYLSSGKLFF. The CDR3 bases are TGTGCCAGCAGTTACCTTAGCTCGGGAAAACTGTTTTTT.

In this sample, this clone turned up once. The V call is TRBV5-1, the J call TRBJ1-2; D is perhaps TRBD1 (6 bases). V was shortened by 4 bases and J by 6 bases, with 19 bases between the two germline ends. This CDR3 contains 15 residues. The germline CDR1 and CDR2 sequences are SGHRS and YFSETQ. This CDR3 reads CASSPFSAGVDGYTF. The CDR3 DNA reads as TGCGCCAGCAGCCCCTTTTCCGCAGGGGTCGATGGCTACACCTTC.

The chain uses TRBV5-4 and TRBJ1-6; possibly TRBD1 for D (5 bases). V was shortened by 1 base and J by 9 bases, with 11 bases between the two germline ends. The germline CDR1 and CDR2 sequences are SGHNT and YYREEE (reference sequence). The CDR3 consists of 14 residues. Written as DNA, the CDR3 is TGTGCCAGCAGCTTGCAGGGCCCAGCTTCACCCCTCCACTTT. Protein sequence: CASSLQGPASPLHF.

The chain is built from TRBV27 and TRBJ1-5; D is undetermined. Trimming removed 3 bases at V and 2 bases at J, with 14 bases between. Germline CDR1 is MNHEY and CDR2 is SMNVEV (reference sequence). CDR3 length equals 16 residues. The CDR3 here is CASSFAGKGGNQPQHF. CDR3 DNA sequence: TGTGCCAGCAGTTTCGCGGGGAAAGGAGGCAATCAGCCCCAGCATTTT.

This chain joins TRBV3-1 (or the pseudogene TRBV3-2) and TRBJ1-1; D uncertain. CDR3 length: 14 amino acids. V was shortened by 4 bases and J by 3 bases, with 12 bases between the two germline ends. Germline V gives CDR1 LGHDT, CDR2 YNNKEL (reference sequence). This CDR3 is CASSRRRRDTEAFF. The CDR3 bases are TGTGCCAGCAGCCGAAGGCGCCGGGACACTGAAGCTTTCTTT.